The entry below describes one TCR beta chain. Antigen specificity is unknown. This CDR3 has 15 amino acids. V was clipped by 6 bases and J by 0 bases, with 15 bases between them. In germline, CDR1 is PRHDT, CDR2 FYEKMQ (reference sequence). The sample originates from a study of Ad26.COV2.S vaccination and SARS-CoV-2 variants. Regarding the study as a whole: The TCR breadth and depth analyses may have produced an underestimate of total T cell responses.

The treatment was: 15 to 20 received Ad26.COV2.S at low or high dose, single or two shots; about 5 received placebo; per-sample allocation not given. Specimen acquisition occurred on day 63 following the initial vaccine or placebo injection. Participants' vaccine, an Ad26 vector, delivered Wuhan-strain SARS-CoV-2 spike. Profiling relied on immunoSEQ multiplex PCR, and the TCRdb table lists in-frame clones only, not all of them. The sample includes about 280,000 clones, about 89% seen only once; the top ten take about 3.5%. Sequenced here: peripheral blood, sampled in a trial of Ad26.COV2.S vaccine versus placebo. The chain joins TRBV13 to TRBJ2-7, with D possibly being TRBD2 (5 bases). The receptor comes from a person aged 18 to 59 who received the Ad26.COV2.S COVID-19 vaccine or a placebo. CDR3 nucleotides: TGTGCCAGCAGTTTTAGGAGGAGCACCTCCTACGAGCAGTACTTC. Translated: CASSFRRSTSYEQYF.